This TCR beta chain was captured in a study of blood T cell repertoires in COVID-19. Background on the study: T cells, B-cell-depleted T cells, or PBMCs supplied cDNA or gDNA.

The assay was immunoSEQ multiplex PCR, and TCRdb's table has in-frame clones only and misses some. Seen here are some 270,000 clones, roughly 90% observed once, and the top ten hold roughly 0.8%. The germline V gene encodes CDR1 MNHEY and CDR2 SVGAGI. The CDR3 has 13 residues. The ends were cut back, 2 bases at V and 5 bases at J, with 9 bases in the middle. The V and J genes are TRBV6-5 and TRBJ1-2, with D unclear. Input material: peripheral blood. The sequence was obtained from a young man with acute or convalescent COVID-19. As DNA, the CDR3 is TGTGCCAGCAGTTACGGGCAGATGTATGGCTACACCTTC. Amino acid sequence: CASSYGQMYGYTF.